This TCR beta chain was identified during a study of memory CD4+ T cells and cytomegalovirus serostatus. The count of this clone is one. Its antigen is currently unknown. V lost 4 bases and J lost 5, with 9 bases in between. Germline lookup yields CDR1 SGHDT and CDR2 YYEEEE. This CDR3 is built from 12 residues. Sequenced by immunoSEQ multiplex PCR; TCRdb stores in-frame clones only, minus some. Found here are around 54,000 clones, 70% to 85% of them singletons; the top ten hold over 2%. Single viable CD3+CD4+CD8-CD45RO+ cells were sorted as the memory CD4+ T cells. Findings and limits, study-wide: 67 of 164 known CMV-associated TCRbeta sequences appeared in CD4+ memory. CMV serostatus prediction reached median AUC roughly 0.95, or 0.91 with US-trained model.

Material for sequencing was memory CD4+ T cells from blood. The source is an adult in good health and CMV-seropositive. The rearrangement joins TRBV5-6 to TRBJ2-5; D is undetermined. The DNA of the CDR3 is TGTGCCAGCAGCGGTCTATCCGAGACCCAGTACTTC. This sequence encodes CASSGLSETQYF.